The 17 T cell receptor beta chains below were found in one sample sequenced in a study of blood T cell repertoires in COVID-19. This table comes from immunoSEQ multiplex PCR, and its TCRdb copy is limited to in-frame clones, with some not included. The table records some 70,000 clones, 80% to 90% of them present only once. Input material: peripheral blood. These receptors all stem from a young man with acute or convalescent COVID-19.

The table lists this clone with a count of one. The chain links TRBV21-1 to TRBJ2-1; the D call of TRBD2 is as the table states it, not checked on the DNA. TRBV21-1 is a listed pseudogene. The CDR3 loop spans 16 amino acids. This CDR3 is CASSKEGREVYNEQFF. The DNA of the CDR3 is TGTGCCAGCAGCAAAGAGGGGCGGGAGGTCTACAATGAGCAGTTCTTC.

The V gene is TRBV7-9, the J gene TRBJ1-2; a possible D gene is TRBD1 (6 bases). V was pared by 11 bases and J by 3 bases, with 13 bases between. This CDR3 spans 12 amino acids. CDR1 is SEHNR, CDR2 FQNEAQ, per germline (reference sequence). The CDR3 DNA reads TGTGCCCACGGCAGGGGTGACTATGGCTACACCTTC. This sequence encodes CAHGRGDYGYTF.

This chain joins TRBV2 and TRBJ1-1; D is unresolved. With 10 bases removed from V and 4 bases from J, the gap between germline ends came to 16 bases. The CDR3 length is 13 residues. Germline V gene sequence: CDR1 SNHLY, CDR2 FYNNEI. This CDR3 is CATQGRYSTEAFF. CDR3 in DNA: TGTGCCACCCAAGGGAGGTACTCCACTGAAGCTTTCTTT.

V gene TRBV6-5 combines with J gene TRBJ2-2; a possible D gene is TRBD1 (6 bases). Germline CDR1 reads MNHEY; CDR2 reads SVGAGI. Trimming removed 4 bases at V and 1 base at J, with 10 bases between. CDR3 size: 15 residues. The CDR3 sequence is CASSFETGNTGELFF. The CDR3 DNA reads TGTGCCAGCAGTTTTGAGACAGGGAACACCGGGGAGCTGTTTTTT.

V gene TRBV11-2 combines with J gene TRBJ2-3; 10 bases are shared with TRBD2. The ends lost 5 bases at V and 4 bases at J; junction bases unmatched: 12. The CDR3 spans 17 residues. Germline CDR1 and CDR2: SGHAT and FQNNGV. CDR3 nucleotides: TGTGCCAGCAGCCAAGCGCCTAGCGGGAGAAGTTCAGATACGCAGTATTTT. Translated: CASSQAPSGRSSDTQYF.

CDR3 amino acids: CATSDLAGNGGKQFF. The CDR3 DNA reads as TGTGCCACCAGTGACTTAGCGGGGAACGGGGGGAAGCAGTTCTTC. V is TRBV24-1 and J is TRBJ2-1; 8 bases are a match to TRBD2. In germline, CDR1 is KGHDR, CDR2 SFDVKD. After removal of 4 bases from V and 11 bases from J, the junction contained 12 bases not matched to a gene. This CDR3 comprises 15 residues.

This chain uses TRBV7-3 with TRBJ2-2; D is unclear. The germline CDR1 and CDR2 sequences are SGHTA and FQGTGA. V lost 5 bases to trimming and J lost 7 bases, with 8 bases between them. The CDR3 has 12 residues. Here the CDR3 DNA reads TGTGCCAGCAGCCCCGGTCTCGGGGAGCTGTTTTTT. Its protein is CASSPGLGELFF.

The V and J genes are TRBV3-1 (or the pseudogene TRBV3-2) and TRBJ1-2, with 8 bases lining up with TRBD1. V lost 0 bases and J lost 8; bases outside the gene matches: 8. Germline-derived CDR1 and CDR2 are LGHDT and YNNKEL (reference sequence). CDR3 length equals 15 residues. CDR3 amino acids: CASSQDYQGARGYTF. Written as DNA, the CDR3 is TGTGCCAGCAGCCAAGATTACCAGGGGGCAAGGGGCTACACCTTC.

This clone showed up just a few times. V is TRBV6-5 and J is TRBJ2-5; a possible D gene is TRBD1 (5 bases). Between the trimmed V and J ends, which lost 2 bases and 1 base, there was a span of 14 bases. Germline loops: CDR1 MNHEY, CDR2 SVGAGI. The CDR3 loop spans 16 amino acids. CDR3 sequence: CASSYGRRRGQETQYF. The DNA of the CDR3 is TGTGCCAGCAGTTACGGGCGCAGAAGGGGCCAAGAGACCCAGTACTTC.

This chain uses TRBV27 with TRBJ2-7, with 7 bases matching TRBD2. The CDR3 sequence is 17 residues long. The V gene's germline CDR1 is MNHEY and CDR2 SMNVEV (reference sequence). The ends lost 3 bases at V and 3 bases at J; junction bases unmatched: 14. CDR3 sequence: CASSLISVGTTVYEQYF. CDR3 sequence (DNA): TGTGCCAGCAGTTTGATCAGTGTCGGGACTACCGTCTACGAGCAGTACTTC.

J is TRBJ2-1 and V is TRBV28; D may be TRBD1 (5 bases). The ends were cut back, 7 bases at V and 2 bases at J, with 18 bases in the middle. Germline V lookup: CDR1 MDHEN, CDR2 SYDVKM. This CDR3 has 16 amino acids. CDR3 residues: CASTKASGITYNEQFF. The DNA of the CDR3 is TGTGCCAGCACCAAAGCTTCAGGGATCACCTACAATGAGCAGTTCTTC.

The V and J genes are TRBV30 and TRBJ2-4, with 8 bases identical to TRBD1. V shed 1 base and J 8 bases; nucleotides not matched to a gene: 13. Germline loops: CDR1 GTSNPN, CDR2 SVGIG (reference sequence). The CDR3 runs 16 residues. CDR3 residues: CAWSALTGTGRDIQYF. The CDR3 DNA reads as TGTGCCTGGAGTGCCTTAACCGGGACAGGTAGGGACATTCAGTACTTC.

This clone appeared a few times. The CDR3 DNA sequence: TGTGCCAGCAGCGTAGATGGCCGCGGGGCCGAGCAGTACTTC. Protein sequence: CASSVDGRGAEQYF. The chain is built from TRBV9 and TRBJ2-7; a weak D match, TRBD2 (6 bases). CDR3 length: 14 amino acids. Germline V gene data show CDR1 as SGDLS and CDR2 as YYNGEE. Trimming stripped 0 bases from V and 6 bases from J, with 13 bases between.

V is TRBV21-1 and J is TRBJ2-2; the listed D gene, TRBD2, was not tested against the DNA. TRBV21-1 corresponds to a pseudogene. The CDR3 sequence is 16 residues long. The CDR3 spells CASSTPNWTSCRELFF. DNA for the CDR3: TGTGCCAGCAGCACCCCTAATTGGACTAGCTGCAGGGAGCTGTTTTTT.

This clone was detected once. V is TRBV4-3 and J is TRBJ1-5; a weak D match, TRBD1 (5 bases). The V gene lost 3 bases and the J gene lost 6 bases, with 9 bases spanning the gap. CDR3 size: 13 residues. Germline CDR1 reads LGHNA; CDR2 reads YSLEER. This CDR3 reads CASSQSRGQPQHF. The DNA of the CDR3 is TGCGCCAGCAGCCAGAGTAGGGGTCAGCCCCAGCATTTT.

The chain uses TRBV18 and TRBJ2-7; 7 nucleotides align to TRBD1. Germline CDR1 and CDR2: KGHSH and LQKENI. This CDR3 region has 12 residues. The V gene end was trimmed by 2 bases and the J gene end by 6 bases; junction bases not matched to a gene: 1. CDR3 nucleotides: TGTGCCAGCTCACCAAACAGGGGCGAGCAGTACTTC. The encoded protein is CASSPNRGEQYF.

This chain uses TRBV5-6 with TRBJ2-2; 13 bases align to TRBD2. CDR3 length: 16 residues. Per germline, CDR1 SGHDT and CDR2 YYEEEE. V was clipped by 4 bases and J by 10 bases; unmatched bases: 10. The CDR3: CASSGRTSGSSEELFF. CDR3 DNA: TGTGCCAGCAGCGGACGGACTAGCGGGAGTAGTGAGGAGCTGTTTTTT.